These 28 T cell receptor beta chains came from one sample sequenced in a study of cytomegalovirus exposure and HLA in healthy donors. Primers included in the PCR were 60 Vbeta and 13 Jbeta primers. Sequenced by immunoSEQ multiplex PCR; TCRdb stores in-frame clones only, minus some. The repertoire has under 200,000 clones, 70% to 90% of them found once; the top ten carry 7.5% to 10%. Sequencing input: PBMCs. The receptors stem from a young man in good health and CMV-seropositive.

The CDR3 region is CASSQITGGVSTDTQYF. CDR3 bases: TGCGCCAGCAGCCAGATAACAGGGGGCGTTAGCACAGATACGCAGTATTTT. J is TRBJ2-3 and V is TRBV4-1; 9 bases are a match to TRBD1. Trimming cost V 3 bases and J 0 bases; bases outside gene matches: 7. Germline CDR1 and CDR2: MGHRA and YSYEKL. The CDR3 runs 17 residues.

The CDR3 reads CASSPSTGVVGTQYF. CDR3 coding DNA: TGTGCCAGCTCACCATCTACAGGGGTGGTGGGTACGCAGTATTTT. The chain employs TRBV18 and TRBJ2-3; 7 nucleotides line up with TRBD1. V shed 2 bases and J 8 bases; nucleotides not matched to a gene: 10. The CDR3 contains 15 residues. CDR1 is KGHSH and CDR2 is LQKENI in the germline V gene.

This chain uses TRBV11-2 with TRBJ2-3, with TRBD2 identical over 8 bases. With V trimmed by 5 bases and J by 4 bases, 11 bases remained unmatched. The CDR3 loop spans 16 amino acids. From germline, CDR1 is SGHAT and CDR2 FQNNGV. The CDR3 nucleotides are TGTGCCAGCAGCCCCGGACTAGCAATTAATCCAGATACGCAGTATTTT. This gives the protein CASSPGLAINPDTQYF.

The J gene is TRBJ2-1, the V gene TRBV27; 7 bases agree with TRBD1. Losses at the gene ends were 3 bases for V and 5 bases for J; bases not matched to a gene: 7. Germline V CDR1 and CDR2: MNHEY, SMNVEV (reference sequence). The CDR3 extends over 15 amino acids. In DNA, the CDR3 is TGTGCCAGCAGTTTTTCGTACAGGGGTAACAATGAGCAGTTCTTC. Translated, it gives CASSFSYRGNNEQFF.

This clone was observed a handful of times. The V and J genes are TRBV14 and TRBJ1-2; D gene ambiguous. V was clipped by 4 bases and J by 4 bases, with 10 bases between them. CDR3 length: 13 amino acids. Germline V gives CDR1 SGHDN, CDR2 FVKESK. The chain's CDR3 is CASSRGLGYGYTF. Written as DNA, the CDR3 is TGTGCCAGCAGCCGTGGTCTCGGCTATGGCTACACCTTC.

This sequence joins TRBV7-8 and TRBJ2-7; TRBD2 aligns across 8 bases. Germline CDR1 reads SGHVS; CDR2 reads FQNEAQ. V shed 2 bases and J 0 bases; nucleotides not matched to a gene: 3. This CDR3 region has 15 residues. The CDR3 nucleotides are TGTGCCAGCAGCTTATGGAGCGGGGGCTCCTACGAGCAGTACTTC. Translated: CASSLWSGGSYEQYF.

The chain links TRBV19 to TRBJ2-2; D is perhaps TRBD1 (6 bases). CDR1 LNHDA and CDR2 SQIVND come from the germline V gene (reference sequence). The ends were cut back, 9 bases at V and 5 bases at J, with 19 bases in the middle. The CDR3 contains 15 residues. The CDR3 reads CASRGPGEKTGELFF. CDR3 nucleotide sequence: TGTGCCAGCCGTGGTCCAGGGGAAAAGACCGGGGAGCTGTTTTTT. Drawing the rest from reference TRBV19 and TRBJ2-2, the complete variable domain is DGGITQSPKYLFRKEGQNVTLSCEQNLNHDAMYWYRQDPGQGLRLIYYSQIVNDFQKGDIAEGYSVSREKKESFPLTVTSAQKNPTAFYLCASRGPGEKTGELFFGEGSRLTVL.

The rearrangement uses TRBV6-6 and TRBJ2-5, with 10 positions matching TRBD1. The CDR3 is 14 amino acids. J gave up 5 bases and V 2 bases, and 2 bases lay outside the gene matches. Germline V gives CDR1 MNHNY, CDR2 SVGAGI (reference sequence). Written as DNA, the CDR3 is TGTGCCAGCAGTTACGCGACAGGGGGCGAGACCCAGTACTTC. Protein product: CASSYATGGETQYF.

V usage is TRBV5-1 and J usage is TRBJ1-1; D is undetermined. In germline, CDR1 is SGHRS, CDR2 YFSETQ. The CDR3 is made up of 11 amino acids. Trimming took off 5 bases at V and 4 bases at J, with 6 bases between the two ends. This chain's CDR3 is CASRTGTEAFF. The CDR3, as DNA: TGCGCCAGCAGGACGGGCACTGAAGCTTTCTTT. Full variable domain (outside the CDR3, taken from reference TRBV5-1 and TRBJ1-1): KAGVTQTPRYLIKTRGQQVTLSCSPISGHRSVSWYQQTPGQGLQFLFEYFSETQRNKGNFPGRFSGRQFSNSRSEMNVSTLELGDSALYLCASRTGTEAFFGQGTRLTVV.

The chain joins TRBV5-1 to TRBJ2-7, with 7 bases lining up with TRBD1. The J segment lost 6 bases and the V segment lost 0 bases, leaving 12 bases of the junction unmatched. CDR3 length: 16 residues. In germline, CDR1 is SGHRS, CDR2 YFSETQ. In nucleotides, the CDR3 is TGCGCCAGCAGCTTGGCCTGGACAGGTACTTTAGGCGAGCAGTACTTC. It codes for CASSLAWTGTLGEQYF.

The genes are TRBV6-5 and TRBJ1-2; TRBD1 agrees at 7 bases. V shed 1 base and J 3 bases; nucleotides not matched to a gene: 8. Looked up from germline, CDR1 is MNHEY and CDR2 is SVGAGI. The CDR3 sequence is 16 residues long. The CDR3 region has the DNA TGTGCCAGCAGTTACTGGGGCACAGGGGAGGACTATGGCTACACCTTC. Translation gives CASSYWGTGEDYGYTF.

The chain is built from TRBV6-1 and TRBJ1-2; D might be TRBD1 (5 bases). CDR3 size: 14 residues. V was shortened by 8 bases and J by 2 bases, with 15 bases between the two germline ends. CDR1 and CDR2 (germline): MNHNS, SASEGT. CDR3 DNA sequence: TGTGCCAGCCTTCTCCTTGGGGGGAACTATGGCTACACCTTC. This sequence encodes CASLLLGGNYGYTF.

The table lists this clone with a few counts. The genes are TRBV7-9 and TRBJ1-6, with D possibly being TRBD1 (6 bases). CDR3 length: 14 amino acids. Germline CDR1 and CDR2: SEHNR and FQNEAQ (reference sequence). Trimming removed 2 bases at V and 7 bases at J, with 9 bases between. Here the CDR3 reads CASSLPGENSPLHF. Here the CDR3 DNA reads TGTGCCAGCAGCTTACCAGGGGAAAATTCACCCCTCCACTTT.

As for this clone: Other nucleotide sequences in the sample specify the same CDR3. This rearrangement joins TRBV29-1 to TRBJ2-3; TRBD2 is a possible D gene (5 bases). CDR1 SQVTM and CDR2 ANQGSEA come from the germline V gene. The CDR3 has 14 amino acids. V lost 6 bases, J lost 1 base, and 14 bases lay in between. CDR3 amino acids: CSVEPSGGTDTQYF. CDR3 sequence (DNA): TGCAGCGTGGAGCCGTCCGGGGGCACAGATACGCAGTATTTT.

The chain has TRBV6-5 and TRBJ2-7, with 7 nucleotides matching TRBD1. In germline, CDR1 is MNHEY, CDR2 SVGAGI. The V and J ends lost 6 bases and 7 bases, in that order; junction bases with no gene match: 6. This CDR3 is 12 amino acids long. CDR3: CASSRQGWEQYF. The CDR3 DNA reads as TGTGCCAGCAGCAGACAGGGCTGGGAGCAGTACTTC.

The rearrangement joins TRBV5-6 to TRBJ1-2; 10 positions agree with TRBD1. The J segment lost 6 bases and the V segment lost 2 bases, leaving 7 bases of the junction unmatched. Germline V CDR1 and CDR2: SGHDT, YYEEEE. This CDR3 contains 15 residues. DNA for the CDR3: TGTGCCAGCAGCTTCCTCGGACAGGGGGTTGATGGCTACACCTTC. Protein product: CASSFLGQGVDGYTF.

The chain combines TRBV6-1 with TRBJ2-1, with no clear D. The germline V and J ends were trimmed by 4 bases and 14 bases, with 21 bases remaining between them. CDR3 size: 14 residues. Germline CDR1 reads MNHNS; CDR2 reads SASEGT. The CDR3 reads CASSGLLQLPFEFF. The CDR3 nucleotides are TGTGCCAGCAGTGGACTTCTTCAGTTGCCTTTCGAGTTCTTC.

V and J are TRBV19 and TRBJ2-5; 7 bases line up with TRBD1. V lost 4 bases, J lost 1 base, and 12 bases stayed unmatched. Germline assignment: CDR1 LNHDA and CDR2 SQIVND (reference sequence). The CDR3 totals 17 residues. DNA for the CDR3: TGTGCCAGTAGTACCTACCTTAGGACAGGACGCCAAGAGACCCAGTACTTC. The encoded protein is CASSTYLRTGRQETQYF.

The genes are TRBV19 and TRBJ2-7; 8 nucleotides match TRBD2. V trimming: 5 bases; J trimming: 2 bases; junction bases outside the gene matches: 14. The germline V gene encodes CDR1 LNHDA and CDR2 SQIVND (reference sequence). The CDR3 sequence is 17 residues long. The DNA of the CDR3 is TGTGCCAGTAGTCTTCGGGGTAGCGGGGAGACGACCTACGAGCAGTACTTC. Translation: CASSLRGSGETTYEQYF.

J is TRBJ2-7 and V is TRBV7-9, with 8 positions matching TRBD1. This CDR3 has 16 residues. From germline, CDR1 is SEHNR and CDR2 FQNEAQ (reference sequence). V gave up 4 bases and J gave up 2 bases; unmatched junction bases: 10. The CDR3 DNA reads as TGTGCCAGCAGCTCGCCCGACAGGGGCCATACCTACGAGCAGTACTTC. As protein: CASSSPDRGHTYEQYF.

The J gene is TRBJ1-3, the V gene TRBV6-6, with D tentatively TRBD1 (6 bases). The germline V and J ends were trimmed by 4 bases and 2 bases, with 9 bases remaining between them. This CDR3 contains 14 residues. CDR1 is MNHNY, CDR2 SVGAGI, per germline (reference sequence). CDR3 protein: CASSFRDTGNTIYF. The CDR3 bases are TGTGCCAGCAGTTTCCGGGACACTGGAAACACCATATATTTT.

The chain employs TRBV12-5 and TRBJ2-7, with TRBD1 identical over 10 bases. Germline V gene lookup returns CDR1 LGHNT and CDR2 FRNRAP. The CDR3 has 17 residues. V lost 0 bases and J lost 4; bases outside the gene matches: 9. CDR3 residues: CASGLVLGTGEGYEQYF. CDR3 coding DNA: TGTGCTAGTGGTTTGGTCCTCGGGACAGGGGAGGGTTACGAGCAGTACTTC.

About this clone itself: Germline is not matched at one junction end, which may reflect a read error. Other DNA variants within this sample encode the same CDR3. The gene calls are TRBV7-2 and TRBJ1-5; D is unresolved. Germline values: CDR1 SGHTA, CDR2 FQGNSA. The CDR3 consists of 16 residues. The CDR3 region is CASSHPVPGGNQPQHF. The CDR3 DNA is TGCGCCAGCAGCCATCCGGTACCGGGAGGTAATCAGCCCCAGCATTTT. The full variable domain, in which reference TRBV7-2 and TRBJ1-5 provide the parts outside the CDR3, is GAGVSQSPSNKVTEKGKDVELRCDPISGHTALYWYRQSLGQGLEFLIYFQGNSAPDKSGLPSDRFSAERTGGSVSTLTIQRTQQEDSAVYLCASSHPVPGGNQPQHFGDGTRLSIL.

V is TRBV4-1 and J is TRBJ2-1; TRBD1 matches 11 bases. CDR1 and CDR2 (germline): MGHRA, YSYEKL. This CDR3 contains 16 residues. J gave up 4 bases and V 1 base, and 3 bases lay outside the gene matches. CDR3 coding DNA: TGCGCCAGCAGCCAAGCGGGACAGGGGGGTTACAATGAGCAGTTCTTC. Residues: CASSQAGQGGYNEQFF.

The table lists this clone with a few counts. This sequence joins TRBV5-4 and TRBJ1-3; D remains ambiguous. Germline CDR1 SGHNT, CDR2 YYREEE (reference sequence). Trimming shortened V by 0 bases and J by 14 bases, and 15 bases separated the two germline ends. The CDR3 length is 13 residues. The DNA for the CDR3 is TGTGCCAGCAGCTTGGAAGGGAGAGGGCGACTATATTTT. Translating it yields CASSLEGRGRLYF.

V and J are TRBV2 and TRBJ2-1; 10 positions match TRBD2. Trimming at V came to 2 bases and at J to 10 bases, leaving 8 bases not matched to a gene. CDR1 SNHLY and CDR2 FYNNEI come from the germline V gene. The CDR3 sequence is 15 residues long. CDR3 in amino acids: CASSETRTSGTEQFF. The CDR3 DNA reads as TGTGCCAGCAGTGAAACGAGGACTAGCGGAACAGAGCAGTTCTTC.

V gene TRBV5-6 combines with J gene TRBJ2-2; D is unresolved. In germline, CDR1 is SGHDT, CDR2 YYEEEE. This CDR3 is built from 13 residues. V shed 7 bases and J shed 6 bases, with 13 bases lying between them. CDR3 nucleotide sequence: TGTGCCAGCGCACCTCCCGGTCCCGGGGAGCTGTTTTTT. This encodes CASAPPGPGELFF.

The V gene is TRBV5-4, the J gene TRBJ1-1, with TRBD1 as a possible D gene (5 bases). The CDR3 contains 13 residues. CDR1 and CDR2 from the germline V gene are SGHNT and YYREEE (reference sequence). V was trimmed by 2 bases and J by 3 bases, leaving 8 bases between them. The CDR3 DNA is TGTGCCAGCAGCTTCCGACAGTACACTGAAGCTTTCTTT. Its translation: CASSFRQYTEAFF. Complete variable domain (other parts from reference TRBV5-4 and TRBJ1-1): ETGVTQSPTHLIKTRGQQVTLRCSSQSGHNTVSWYQQALGQGPQFIFQYYREEENGRGNFPPRFSGLQFPNYSSELNVNALELDDSALYLCASSFRQYTEAFFGQGTRLTVV.